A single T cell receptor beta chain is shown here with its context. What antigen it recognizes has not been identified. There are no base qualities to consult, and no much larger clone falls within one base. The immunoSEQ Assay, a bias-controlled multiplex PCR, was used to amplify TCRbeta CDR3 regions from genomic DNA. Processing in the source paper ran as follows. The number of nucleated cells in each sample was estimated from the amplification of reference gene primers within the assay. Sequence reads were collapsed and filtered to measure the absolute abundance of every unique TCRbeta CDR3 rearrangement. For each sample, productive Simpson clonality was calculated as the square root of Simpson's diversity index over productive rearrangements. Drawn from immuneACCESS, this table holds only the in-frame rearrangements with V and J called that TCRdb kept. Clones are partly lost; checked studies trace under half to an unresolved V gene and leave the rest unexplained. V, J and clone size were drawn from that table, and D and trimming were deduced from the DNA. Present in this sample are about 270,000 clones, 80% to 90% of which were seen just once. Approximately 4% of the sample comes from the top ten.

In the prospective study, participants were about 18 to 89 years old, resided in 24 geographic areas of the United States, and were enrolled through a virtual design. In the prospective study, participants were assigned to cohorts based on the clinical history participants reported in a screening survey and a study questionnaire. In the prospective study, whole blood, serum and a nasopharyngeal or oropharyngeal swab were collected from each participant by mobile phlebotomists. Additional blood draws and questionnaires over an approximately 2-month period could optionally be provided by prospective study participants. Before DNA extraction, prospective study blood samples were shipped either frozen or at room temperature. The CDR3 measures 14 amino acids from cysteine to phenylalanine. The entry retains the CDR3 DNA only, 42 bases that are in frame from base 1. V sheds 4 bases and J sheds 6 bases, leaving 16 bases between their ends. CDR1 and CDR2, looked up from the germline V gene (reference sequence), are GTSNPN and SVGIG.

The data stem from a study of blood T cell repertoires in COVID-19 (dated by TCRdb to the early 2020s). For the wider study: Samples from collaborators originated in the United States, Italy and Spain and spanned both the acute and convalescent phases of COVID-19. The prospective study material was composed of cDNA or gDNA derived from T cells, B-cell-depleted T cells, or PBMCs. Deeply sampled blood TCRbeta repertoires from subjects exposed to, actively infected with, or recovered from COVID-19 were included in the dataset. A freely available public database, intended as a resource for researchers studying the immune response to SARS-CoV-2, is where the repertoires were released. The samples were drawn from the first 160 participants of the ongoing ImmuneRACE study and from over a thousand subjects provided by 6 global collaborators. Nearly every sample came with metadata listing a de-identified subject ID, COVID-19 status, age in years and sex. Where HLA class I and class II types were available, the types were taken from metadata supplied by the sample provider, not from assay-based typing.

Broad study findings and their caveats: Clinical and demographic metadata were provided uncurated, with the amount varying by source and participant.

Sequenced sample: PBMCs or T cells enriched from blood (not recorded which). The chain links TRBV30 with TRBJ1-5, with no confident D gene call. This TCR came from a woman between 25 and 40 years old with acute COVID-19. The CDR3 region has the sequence CAWTSGAGSQPQHF. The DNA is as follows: TGTGCCTGGACTTCCGGCGCGGGGTCTCAGCCCCAGCATTTT. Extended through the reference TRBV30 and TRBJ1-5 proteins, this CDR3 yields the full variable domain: SQTIHQWPATLVQPVGSPLSLECTVEGTSNPNLYWYRQAAGRGLQLLFYSVGIGQISSEVPQNLSASRPQDRQFILSSKKLLLSDSGFYLCAWTSGAGSQPQHFGDGTRLSIL.